These 12 T cell receptor beta chains share one sample of origin, sequenced in a study of blood T cell repertoires in COVID-19. Some clones are missing from TCRdb's copy, which holds only in-frame ones; the method was immunoSEQ multiplex PCR. The sample includes around 60,000 clones, 70% to 90% of them seen just once. Sample: peripheral blood. The receptors shown here come from a man aged 65 to 79 with acute or convalescent COVID-19.

J is TRBJ1-5 and V is TRBV10-3; no firm D call. The germline V gene encodes CDR1 ENHRY and CDR2 SYGVKD. V gave up 2 bases and J gave up 4 bases, with 3 bases separating them. The CDR3 has 12 residues. CDR3 sequence reads: CAISETNQPQHF. CDR3 bases: TGTGCCATCAGTGAGACAAATCAGCCCCAGCATTTT.

The chain employs TRBV9 and TRBJ2-2; 8 bases line up with TRBD2. V lost 4 bases and J lost 7; bases outside the gene matches: 6. The germline gives CDR1 SGDLS, CDR2 YYNGEE. The CDR3 has 14 amino acids. CDR3 residues: CASSPPGGSGELFF. The CDR3 DNA sequence: TGTGCCAGCAGCCCCCCGGGGGGGAGCGGGGAGCTGTTTTTT.

The chain combines TRBV7-2 with TRBJ1-5; possible D gene TRBD1, 5 bases. Trimming took 5 bases from V and 6 from J, leaving 23 bases between them. The length of the CDR3 is 17 residues. Germline V lookup: CDR1 SGHTA, CDR2 FQGNSA. Here the CDR3 reads CASSRQDSSRMFQPQHF. CDR3 coding DNA: TGTGCCAGCAGCCGTCAAGACAGTAGCCGAATGTTTCAGCCCCAGCATTTT. Complete variable domain (other parts from reference TRBV7-2 and TRBJ1-5): GAGVSQSPSNKVTEKGKDVELRCDPISGHTALYWYRQSLGQGLEFLIYFQGNSAPDKSGLPSDRFSAERTGGSVSTLTIQRTQQEDSAVYLCASSRQDSSRMFQPQHFGDGTRLSIL.

The chain links TRBV18 to TRBJ2-3; 8 bases fit TRBD2. The CDR3 contains 16 residues. The V gene's germline CDR1 is KGHSH and CDR2 LQKENI. V lost 3 bases and J lost 5; bases outside the gene matches: 10. CDR3 coding DNA: TGTGCCAGCTCACCTTCCGAGACTAGCGTCAGAGATACGCAGTATTTT. As protein: CASSPSETSVRDTQYF.

This sequence joins TRBV12-2 and TRBJ1-2; TRBD1 was called by the table and not checked on the DNA. TRBV12-2 is classified as a pseudogene. The CDR3 is 15 residues long. This CDR3 is CASRLADRARYGYTF. CDR3 bases: TGTGCAAGTCGCTTAGCCGACAGGGCCCGCTATGGCTACACCTTC.

The chain links TRBV11-2 to TRBJ2-3; 13 bases are shared with TRBD2. The length of the CDR3 is 15 residues. V lost 4 bases and J lost 4; bases outside the gene matches: 2. Germline V lookup: CDR1 SGHAT, CDR2 FQNNGV. For the CDR3, the DNA is TGTGCCAGCAGCTCCGGACTAGCGGGGGCAGATACGCAGTATTTT. This codes for CASSSGLAGADTQYF.

The chain recombines TRBV7-7 with TRBJ2-2; the D gene is possibly TRBD2 (5 bases). Trimming left V 5 bases short and J 0 bases short, with 13 bases between. CDR3 length equals 16 residues. Germline values: CDR1 SSHAT, CDR2 FNYEAQ (reference sequence). CDR3 sequence: CASSASFGTNTGELFF. CDR3 nucleotide sequence: TGTGCCAGCAGCGCAAGCTTCGGGACGAACACCGGGGAGCTGTTTTTT.

This rearrangement joins TRBV6-1 to TRBJ1-2, with D tentatively TRBD1 (5 bases). There are 13 residues in the CDR3. The germline V gene encodes CDR1 MNHNS and CDR2 SASEGT. V lost 2 bases to trimming and J lost 4 bases, with 8 bases between them. The CDR3 nucleotides are TGTGCCAGCAGTGAACAGGGCCTCTATGGCTACACCTTC. Translated: CASSEQGLYGYTF.

This chain uses TRBV18 with TRBJ2-2; D remains unclear. Germline assignment: CDR1 KGHSH and CDR2 LQKENI. The CDR3 length is 14 residues. Trimming cost V 0 bases and J 4 bases, with 6 bases left between them. The DNA for the CDR3 is TGTGCCAGCTCACCACCCCCTACCACCGGGGAGCTGTTTTTT. Its protein is CASSPPPTTGELFF.

The table lists this clone with a count of one. In nucleotides, the CDR3 is TGTGCCAGCAGCCAAGCGGGGGGGTACACCGGGGAGCTGTTTTTT. As protein: CASSQAGGYTGELFF. The V call is TRBV3-1 (or the pseudogene TRBV3-2), the J call TRBJ2-2, with 8 bases matching TRBD2. Germline V gene data show CDR1 as LGHDT and CDR2 as YNNKEL (reference sequence). The trim removed 1 base at V and 3 bases at J, leaving 1 base unmatched. This CDR3 region has 15 residues.

This chain joins TRBV5-4 and TRBJ1-5; no clear D. Germline CDR1 and CDR2: SGHNT and YYREEE (reference sequence). V gave up 3 bases and J gave up 1 base, with 8 bases separating them. The CDR3 is 14 residues long. DNA of the CDR3: TGTGCCAGCAGCTCCTCCGGGAGCAATCAGCCCCAGCATTTT. Encoded protein: CASSSSGSNQPQHF.

Only a few counts were recorded for this clone. This chain links TRBV4-2 with TRBJ2-1; TRBD2 might be the D (6 bases). CDR3 length: 15 amino acids. The germline V gene encodes CDR1 LGHNA and CDR2 YNFKEQ. Between the trimmed V and J ends, which lost 4 bases and 9 bases, there was a span of 19 bases. The CDR3, as DNA: TGTGCCAGCAGCCCTACAGTTATAGAGGAGGGTGAGCAGTTCTTC. As protein: CASSPTVIEEGEQFF.